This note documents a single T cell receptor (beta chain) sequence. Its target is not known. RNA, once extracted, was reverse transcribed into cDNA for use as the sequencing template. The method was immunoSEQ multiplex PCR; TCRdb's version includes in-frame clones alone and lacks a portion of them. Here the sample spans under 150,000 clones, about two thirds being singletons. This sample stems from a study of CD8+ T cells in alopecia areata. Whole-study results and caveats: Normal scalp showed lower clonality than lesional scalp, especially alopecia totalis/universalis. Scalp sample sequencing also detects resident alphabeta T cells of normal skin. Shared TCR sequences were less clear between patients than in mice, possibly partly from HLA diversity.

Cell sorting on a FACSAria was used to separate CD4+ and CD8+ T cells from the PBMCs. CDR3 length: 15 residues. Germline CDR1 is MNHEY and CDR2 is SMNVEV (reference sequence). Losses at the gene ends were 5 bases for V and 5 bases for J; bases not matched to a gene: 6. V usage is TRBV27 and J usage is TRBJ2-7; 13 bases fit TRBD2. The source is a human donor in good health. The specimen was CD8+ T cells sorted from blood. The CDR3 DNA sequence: TGTGCCAGCAGTGACGGGACTAGCGGGACGGACGAGCAGTACTTC. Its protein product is CASSDGTSGTDEQYF.